This TCR beta chain derives from a study of blood T cells in healthy people across ages. Trimming stripped 7 bases from V and 8 bases from J, with 8 bases between. Looked up from germline, CDR1 is DFQATT and CDR2 is SNEGSKA (reference sequence). This CDR3 has 9 amino acids. PCR was performed a second time for about 6 to 12 cycles using a sample-barcoded 5' primer and a J-beta primer mix. Paired-end reads containing CDR3 totaled no fewer than 3 million for each sample. TCRdb used MiXCR to reprocess the 5' RACE reads, holding one entry per CDR3 protein. The repertoire holds roughly 900,000 distinct CDR3 sequences, with under 35% as singletons. Study outcomes and limitations: As age increased, TCR beta diversity per million T cells fell in a roughly linear fashion. There was no known CMV status for donors, so expanded clonotype changes were possibly confounded.

This clonotype has at least ten counts. The antigen is not known. All donors came from Russia, were Caucasian and healthy, and spanned ages about 6 to 100. This chain joins TRBV20-1 and TRBJ1-2; D gene unclear. The sequenced material came from blood. This TCR came from a woman of 80 years or more in good health. In DNA, the CDR3 is TGCAGTGGCCCCCAAGGCTACACCTTC. Amino acid sequence: CSGPQGYTF.